Listed below are T cell receptor beta chains from one sample, sequenced in a study of OX40 agonist ivuxolimab in advanced cancers. Using immunoSEQ multiplex PCR, the repertoire was profiled, and TCRdb retains in-frame clones only, with some absent. The table records about 86,000 clones, around 85% of them present only once. The sample here was CD4+ or CD8+ T cells sorted from blood, taken in a trial of the OX40 agonist ivuxolimab. All receptors derive from an adult with an advanced solid tumor such as melanoma, head and neck, liver or kidney cancer. Both conserved end residues are part of each CDR3. The order of the fields is V gene, J gene, clone size, CDR3 length, D gene, CDR3 DNA, CDR3 protein. D genes are given only for firm matches. Not all rows give a size; the values are once, few, many and, for expanded clones, a class.

v_gene: TRBV19; j_gene: TRBJ2-3; abundance: NA; len: 13; d_gene: NA; CDR3nt: TGTGCCAGTATCAAAAATAGCGCATATACGCAGTATTTT; CDR3aa: CASIKNSAYTQYF
v_gene: TRBV2; j_gene: TRBJ2-5; abundance: NA; len: 14; d_gene: NA; CDR3nt: TGTGCCAGCAGTGCCCATGAGTTCCAAGAGACCCAGTACTTC; CDR3aa: CASSAHEFQETQYF
v_gene: TRBV5-1; j_gene: TRBJ2-5; abundance: NA; len: 14; d_gene: NA; CDR3nt: TGCGCCAGCAGCTTGGCCGGCATGCAAGAGACCCAGTACTTC; CDR3aa: CASSLAGMQETQYF
v_gene: TRBV19; j_gene: TRBJ2-5; abundance: NA; len: 18; d_gene: TRBD2; CDR3nt: TGTGCCAGTAGTATAGGGGCCCCTAGCGGAGGCCCTCAAGAGACCCAGTACTTC; CDR3aa: CASSIGAPSGGPQETQYF
v_gene: TRBV5-1; j_gene: TRBJ2-3; abundance: NA; len: 15; d_gene: TRBD1; CDR3nt: TGCGCCAGCGGGAAGGACAGGGGGCAAACAGATACGCAGTATTTT; CDR3aa: CASGKDRGQTDTQYF
v_gene: TRBV11-2; j_gene: TRBJ1-5; abundance: few; len: 15; d_gene: NA; CDR3nt: TGTGCCAGCAGCCCCACCCCAGGGGATCGGCAGCCCCAGCATTTT; CDR3aa: CASSPTPGDRQPQHF
v_gene: TRBV7-2; j_gene: TRBJ1-6; abundance: NA; len: 12; d_gene: NA; CDR3nt: TGTGCCAGCAGCCTCCTTCCTTCACCCCTCCACTTT; CDR3aa: CASSLLPSPLHF
v_gene: TRBV10-1; j_gene: TRBJ2-1; abundance: NA; len: 16; d_gene: NA; CDR3nt: TGCGCCAGCAGTGAGCCAAAGACCGGCCCCGCCCAAGGGGAGTTCTTC; CDR3aa: CASSEPKTGPAQGEFF
v_gene: TRBV11-2; j_gene: TRBJ2-6; abundance: NA; len: 17; d_gene: NA; CDR3nt: TGTGCCAGCAGCCTAGTGTTTCGAGGGTCTGGGGCCAACGTCCTGACTTTC; CDR3aa: CASSLVFRGSGANVLTF
v_gene: TRBV11-3; j_gene: TRBJ2-2; abundance: NA; len: 12; d_gene: NA; CDR3nt: TGTGCCAGCAGTGTTGGCACCGGGGAGCTGTTTTTT; CDR3aa: CASSVGTGELFF
v_gene: TRBV7-3; j_gene: TRBJ1-5; abundance: NA; len: 19; d_gene: TRBD1; CDR3nt: TGTGCCAGCAGCCTAACTCGACAGGGGCCAACTTTAAATAATCAGCCCCAGCATTTT; CDR3aa: CASSLTRQGPTLNNQPQHF
v_gene: TRBV29-1; j_gene: TRBJ2-7; abundance: NA; len: 14; d_gene: TRBD1; CDR3nt: TGCAGCGCCAAGGCCGGGACAGGGGGCGACGAGCAGTACTTC; CDR3aa: CSAKAGTGGDEQYF
v_gene: TRBV30; j_gene: TRBJ2-7; abundance: few; len: 15; d_gene: NA; CDR3nt: TGTGCCTGGAGTCCCCCGGGAATGAATTTCTACGAGCAGTACTTC; CDR3aa: CAWSPPGMNFYEQYF
v_gene: TRBV19; j_gene: TRBJ2-7; abundance: NA; len: 14; d_gene: NA; CDR3nt: TGTGCCAGTAGTCCCGCGACGAGTTCCTACGAGCAGTACTTC; CDR3aa: CASSPATSSYEQYF
v_gene: TRBV6-1; j_gene: TRBJ1-4; abundance: NA; len: 15; d_gene: NA; CDR3nt: TGTGCCAGCAGTGAAGGTGACAGACTAAATGAAAAACTGTTTTTT; CDR3aa: CASSEGDRLNEKLFF
v_gene: TRBV6-1; j_gene: TRBJ1-5; abundance: NA; len: 15; d_gene: NA; CDR3nt: TGTGCCAGCAGTGGGGGGGCCAATAGCAATCAGCCCCAGCATTTT; CDR3aa: CASSGGANSNQPQHF
v_gene: TRBV2; j_gene: TRBJ2-5; abundance: NA; len: 12; d_gene: TRBD2; CDR3nt: TGTGCCACCAGCCTAGCGGAAGAGACCCAGTACTTC; CDR3aa: CATSLAEETQYF
v_gene: TRBV15; j_gene: TRBJ2-1; abundance: NA; len: 18; d_gene: NA; CDR3nt: TGTGCCACCAGCAGACCCGCAGACCGCATGAGCTCCTACAATGAGCAGTTCTTC; CDR3aa: CATSRPADRMSSYNEQFF
v_gene: TRBV5-1; j_gene: TRBJ2-1; abundance: NA; len: 15; d_gene: NA; CDR3nt: TGCGCCAGCAGCTTGGGGGGATGGAAGGACAATGAGCAGTTCTTC; CDR3aa: CASSLGGWKDNEQFF
v_gene: TRBV10-3; j_gene: TRBJ2-2; abundance: NA; len: 14; d_gene: NA; CDR3nt: TGTGCCATCAGTGGCAGGTCCGAGGCCGGGGAGCTGTTTTTT; CDR3aa: CAISGRSEAGELFF
v_gene: TRBV28; j_gene: TRBJ1-1; abundance: NA; len: 17; d_gene: TRBD1; CDR3nt: TGTGCCAGCAGTTTAATCTCCGCAGGGGGCACCTTCACTGAAGCTTTCTTT; CDR3aa: CASSLISAGGTFTEAFF
v_gene: TRBV29-1; j_gene: TRBJ2-5; abundance: NA; len: 12; d_gene: TRBD2; CDR3nt: TGCAGCGTTGCGGGGGGAGCTGAGACCCAGTACTTC; CDR3aa: CSVAGGAETQYF
v_gene: TRBV6-1; j_gene: TRBJ1-2; abundance: few; len: 12; d_gene: NA; CDR3nt: TGTGCCAGCAGTGAAGCCCGGGAGGGCTACACCTTC; CDR3aa: CASSEAREGYTF
v_gene: TRBV5-4; j_gene: TRBJ1-2; abundance: NA; len: 11; d_gene: NA; CDR3nt: TGTGCCACACAGGGAGGCTACGGCTACACCTTC; CDR3aa: CATQGGYGYTF
v_gene: TRBV30; j_gene: TRBJ2-3; abundance: once; len: 13; d_gene: TRBD1; CDR3nt: TGTGCGTCCGGGACAGGGAACCCAGATACGCAGTATTTT; CDR3aa: CASGTGNPDTQYF
v_gene: TRBV6-6; j_gene: TRBJ1-3; abundance: NA; len: 15; d_gene: NA; CDR3nt: TGTGCCAGCAGTTATCGGTGGAGCTCTGGAAACACCATATATTTT; CDR3aa: CASSYRWSSGNTIYF
v_gene: TRBV4-2; j_gene: TRBJ2-2; abundance: NA; len: 16; d_gene: TRBD2; CDR3nt: TGTGCCAGCAGCGAGGCTAGCGGGAGAGGCACCGGGGAGCTGTTTTTT; CDR3aa: CASSEASGRGTGELFF
v_gene: TRBV10-3; j_gene: TRBJ1-4; abundance: NA; len: 15; d_gene: NA; CDR3nt: TGTGCCATCAGTGAGCCCGCCGCGGGGGAGGCCAAACTGTTTTTT; CDR3aa: CAISEPAAGEAKLFF
v_gene: TRBV29-1; j_gene: TRBJ2-3; abundance: NA; len: 13; d_gene: NA; CDR3nt: TGCAGCGTTGTAGCCGGGGGCACAGATACGCAGTATTTT; CDR3aa: CSVVAGGTDTQYF
v_gene: TRBV10-3; j_gene: TRBJ2-2; abundance: NA; len: 17; d_gene: TRBD2; CDR3nt: TGTGCCATGCCGGGGCACCAGGGAGCGGGACGCACCGGGGAGCTGTTTTTT; CDR3aa: CAMPGHQGAGRTGELFF
v_gene: TRBV4-3; j_gene: TRBJ1-2; abundance: NA; len: 15; d_gene: NA; CDR3nt: TGCGCCAGCAGCCAAGAAGCCCACAGGGTTGGTGGCTACACCTTC; CDR3aa: CASSQEAHRVGGYTF